One and the same sample provided the 16 T cell receptor beta chains below, sequenced in a study of beta chain features in type 1 diabetes. The authors reverse transcribed all of the isolated RNA, so sequencing captured expressed TCRB transcripts. The repertoire was sequenced with immunoSEQ multiplex PCR; TCRdb's copy has only in-frame clones and lacks some. The sample holds 130,000 to 150,000 clones, about 10% seen once. Sample: naive CD4+ T cells from blood. These receptor sequences come from a man aged 18-30 years in good health.

The chain couples TRBV4-3 to TRBJ2-1, with D maybe TRBD1 (6 bases). The CDR3 runs to 14 residues. V gave up 0 bases and J gave up 8 bases, with 11 bases separating them. Looked up from germline, CDR1 is LGHNA and CDR2 is YSLEER. In DNA form, the CDR3 reads TGCGCCAGCAGCCAAGAGCCCCAGGGGCATGAGCAGTTCTTC. Translating it yields CASSQEPQGHEQFF.

The J gene is TRBJ1-5, the V gene TRBV4-1; D is uncertain. The CDR3 contains 15 residues. Germline V gene sequence: CDR1 MGHRA, CDR2 YSYEKL. V was shortened by 1 base and J by 5 bases, with 12 bases between the two germline ends. In nucleotides, the CDR3 is TGCGCCAGCAGCCAAGGACCCCAGGCAGATCAGCCCCAGCATTTT. Its translation is CASSQGPQADQPQHF.

This clone was detected only a few times. The CDR3 coding sequence is TGTGCCAGCAGTTGGGGCTTTGGACAGGGGGTTGAGCAGTACTTC. This encodes CASSWGFGQGVEQYF. The rearrangement uses TRBV28 and TRBJ2-7, with 10 positions matching TRBD1. With V trimmed by 4 bases and J by 7 bases, 10 bases remained unmatched. The CDR3 totals 15 residues. Per the germline V gene, CDR1 is MDHEN and CDR2 is SYDVKM.

This clone was detected many times. This rearrangement joins TRBV7-2 to TRBJ2-2; D is uncertain. Trimming shortened V by 5 bases and J by 4 bases, and 8 bases separated the two germline ends. Germline V gives CDR1 SGHTA, CDR2 FQGNSA. The CDR3 loop spans 13 amino acids. The DNA for the CDR3 is TGTGCCAGCAGCGGGCAGCCCACCGGGGAGCTGTTTTTT. It encodes CASSGQPTGELFF.

This clone was seen only a few times. The chain has TRBV19 and TRBJ1-2; 9 bases line up with TRBD1. J was trimmed by 0 bases and V by 4 bases; bases with no gene match: 6. The CDR3 totals 16 residues. The germline V gene has CDR1 LNHDA and CDR2 SQIVND (reference sequence). Here the CDR3 reads CASSTGQGPPNYGYTF. CDR3 coding DNA: TGTGCCAGTAGTACGGGACAGGGCCCGCCTAACTATGGCTACACCTTC.

The DNA of the CDR3 is TGTGCCAGCAGCTTAGAATTAACTAGCCGGAACACCGGGGAGCTGTTTTTT. Residues: CASSLELTSRNTGELFF. This chain links TRBV7-2 with TRBJ2-2, with TRBD2 as a possible D gene (6 bases). CDR1 is SGHTA and CDR2 is FQGNSA in the germline V gene. The CDR3 has 17 residues. The V end lost 1 base, the J end lost 1 base, and 13 bases lay between the germline ends. Combining the CDR3 with reference TRBV7-2 and TRBJ2-2 gives the whole variable domain GAGVSQSPSNKVTEKGKDVELRCDPISGHTALYWYRQSLGQGLEFLIYFQGNSAPDKSGLPSDRFSAERTGGSVSTLTIQRTQQEDSAVYLCASSLELTSRNTGELFFGEGSRLTVL.

The V gene is TRBV7-2, the J gene TRBJ2-5; weak D call: TRBD1 (5 bases). The CDR3 loop spans 15 amino acids. Trimming shortened V by 6 bases and J by 0 bases, and 14 bases separated the two germline ends. CDR1 is SGHTA and CDR2 is FQGNSA in the germline V gene. The CDR3 is CASSRRQTHQETQYF. The CDR3 coding sequence is TGTGCCAGCAGTCGCAGACAGACCCACCAAGAGACCCAGTACTTC.

This clone occurred once. The chain joins TRBV6-4 to TRBJ2-2, with D possibly being TRBD2 (6 bases). Germline CDR1 is MRHNA and CDR2 is SNTAGT. The CDR3 loop spans 15 amino acids. Trimming stripped 4 bases from V and 0 bases from J, with 9 bases between. This CDR3 is CASSVGGTNTGELFF. The CDR3 DNA reads TGTGCCAGCAGTGTCGGGGGTACGAACACCGGGGAGCTGTTTTTT.

This clone was detected a few times. The chain links TRBV9 to TRBJ1-5; no clear D gene. This CDR3 region has 14 residues. Deletions cut 4 bases from V and 3 bases from J, with 11 bases between. Per the germline V gene, CDR1 is SGDLS and CDR2 is YYNGEE. In DNA form, the CDR3 reads TGTGCCAGCAGCCCGGACGGACTCAATCAGCCCCAGCATTTT. Translating it yields CASSPDGLNQPQHF.

In its sample, this clone was seen a few times. V and J are TRBV7-7 and TRBJ2-2, with D unclear. Germline CDR1 SSHAT, CDR2 FNYEAQ (reference sequence). The CDR3 covers 14 residues. V lost 3 bases and J 2 bases, leaving 7 bases between the germline ends. The CDR3 reads CASSFRQNTGELFF. In DNA form, the CDR3 reads TGTGCCAGCAGCTTCCGACAAAACACCGGGGAGCTGTTTTTT. Looking up the rest from reference TRBV7-7 and TRBJ2-2 gives the full variable domain: GAGVSQSPRYKVTKRGQDVTLRCDPISSHATLYWYQQALGQGPEFLTYFNYEAQPDKSGLPSDRFSAERPEGSISTLTIQRTEQRDSAMYRCASSFRQNTGELFFGEGSRLTVL.

The V and J genes are TRBV25-1 and TRBJ1-4; 11 bases align to TRBD1. Germline V CDR1 and CDR2: MGHDK, SYGVNS. This CDR3 comprises 15 residues. V lost 3 bases, J lost 8 bases, and 5 bases stayed unmatched. The CDR3 region has the DNA TGTGCCAGCAGTGATCGGACAGGGGGCCGGGAAAAACTGTTTTTT. It encodes CASSDRTGGREKLFF.

This clone showed up many times. V is TRBV21-1 and J is TRBJ2-7; no check of the table's D call, TRBD1, against the DNA was made. TRBV21-1 is tagged as a pseudogene. The CDR3 contains 12 residues. The DNA of the CDR3 is TGTCCCTCTCGGACAGGGAAAGACGAGCAGTACTTC. Amino acid sequence: CPSRTGKDEQYF.

The rearrangement joins TRBV5-6 to TRBJ1-2, with 9 nucleotides matching TRBD1. Germline V gives CDR1 SGHDT, CDR2 YYEEEE. V shed 5 bases and J 4 bases; nucleotides not matched to a gene: 6. The CDR3 spans 14 residues. CDR3 bases: TGTGCCAGCAGAGGGGACAGGGAGTTCTATGGCTACACCTTC. Its protein is CASRGDREFYGYTF.

Many counts were recorded for this clone. The rearrangement uses TRBV7-2 and TRBJ2-5; D is perhaps TRBD2 (6 bases). Germline CDR1 is SGHTA and CDR2 is FQGNSA. The CDR3 consists of 11 residues. Trimming left V 5 bases short and J 10 bases short, with 11 bases between. The CDR3 region has the DNA TGTGCCAGCAGCCCCGGGAGTCTCCAGTACTTC. Protein product: CASSPGSLQYF. The full variable domain, with the rest looked up from reference TRBV7-2 and TRBJ2-5, is GAGVSQSPSNKVTEKGKDVELRCDPISGHTALYWYRQSLGQGLEFLIYFQGNSAPDKSGLPSDRFSAERTGGSVSTLTIQRTQQEDSAVYLCASSPGSLQYFGPGTRLLVL.

This clone was picked up a small number of times. The chain couples TRBV30 to TRBJ1-5; weak D call: TRBD1 (5 bases). CDR1 GTSNPN and CDR2 SVGIG come from the germline V gene (reference sequence). This CDR3 spans 13 amino acids. Trimming pared 3 bases from V and 6 bases from J, leaving 12 bases between. CDR3 amino acids: CAWSRGDGQPQHF. The CDR3 DNA is TGTGCCTGGAGCCGGGGGGACGGTCAGCCCCAGCATTTT.

This chain connects TRBV5-4 to TRBJ2-6; D not resolved. This CDR3 comprises 13 residues. Germline CDR1 and CDR2: SGHNT and YYREEE (reference sequence). Trimming removed 1 base at V and 3 bases at J, with 2 bases between. In nucleotides, the CDR3 is TGTGCCAGCAGCTTGCTTGGGGCCAACGTCCTGACTTTC. As protein: CASSLLGANVLTF.